This passage covers 32 T cell receptor beta chains from one sample sequenced in a study of blood T cell repertoires in COVID-19. Sequenced by immunoSEQ multiplex PCR; TCRdb stores in-frame clones only, minus some. The data contain 150,000 to 200,000 clones, approximately 84% of them singletons. The sequenced material came from peripheral blood. These receptors came from a middle-aged man who had recovered from COVID-19.

V gene TRBV4-2 combines with J gene TRBJ1-1, with D tentatively TRBD1 (5 bases). V was cut by 0 bases and J by 5 bases, with 13 bases left in between. The CDR3 covers 15 residues. Germline V gene sequence: CDR1 LGHNA, CDR2 YNFKEQ. The CDR3 protein is CASSQDRRGRTEAFF. CDR3 DNA sequence: TGTGCCAGCAGCCAAGATCGGAGGGGAAGAACTGAAGCTTTCTTT.

The J gene is TRBJ2-3, the V gene TRBV11-3; 11 positions agree with TRBD2. V shed 4 bases, J shed 6 bases, and the junction held 0 bases outside the gene matches. The CDR3 runs to 13 residues. Germline CDR1 is SGHNT and CDR2 is YENEEA. The CDR3 loop is CASSWTSGDTQYF. In DNA, the CDR3 is TGTGCCAGCAGCTGGACTAGCGGGGATACGCAGTATTTT. Full variable domain (rest looked up from reference TRBV11-3 and TRBJ2-3): EAGVVQSPRYKIIEKKQPVAFWCNPISGHNTLYWYLQNLGQGPELLIRYENEEAVDDSQLPKDRFSAERLKGVDSTLKIQPAELGDSAVYLCASSWTSGDTQYFGPGTRLTVL.

The chain recombines TRBV30 with TRBJ1-3; D may be TRBD1 (6 bases). CDR1 is GTSNPN, CDR2 SVGIG, per germline (reference sequence). V was cut by 5 bases and J by 0 bases, with 11 bases left in between. There are 14 residues in the CDR3. The CDR3 nucleotides are TGTGCCTGGGGACAGTCACCCTCTGGAAACACCATATATTTT. It is translated as CAWGQSPSGNTIYF. The full variable domain, completed using reference TRBV30 and TRBJ1-3, is SQTIHQWPATLVQPVGSPLSLECTVEGTSNPNLYWYRQAAGRGLQLLFYSVGIGQISSEVPQNLSASRPQDRQFILSSKKLLLSDSGFYLCAWGQSPSGNTIYFGEGSWLTVV.

V is TRBV24-1 and J is TRBJ2-5; 7 bases fit TRBD1. The junction had 4 bases not matched to a gene; V was cut back by 1 base and J by 0 bases. CDR3 length: 16 amino acids. Germline CDR1 reads KGHDR; CDR2 reads SFDVKD. CDR3 in amino acids: CATSDFGTADQETQYF. The CDR3 nucleotides are TGTGCCACCAGTGATTTCGGGACAGCAGACCAAGAGACCCAGTACTTC.

This clone has a single count. The chain recombines TRBV5-6 with TRBJ2-6; D perhaps matches TRBD1 (5 bases). The CDR3 runs 14 residues. V gave up 4 bases and J gave up 2 bases, with 7 bases separating them. Germline V gene sequence: CDR1 SGHDT, CDR2 YYEEEE. CDR3 amino acids: CASSQGAGANVLTF. CDR3 nucleotide sequence: TGTGCCAGCAGCCAGGGCGCTGGGGCCAACGTCCTGACTTTC.

The chain carries TRBV5-6 and TRBJ1-1, with D possibly matching TRBD1 (5 bases). The CDR3 spans 13 residues. Trimming took 6 bases from V and 1 from J, leaving 10 bases between them. CDR1 and CDR2 from the germline V gene are SGHDT and YYEEEE. The CDR3 spells CASTYDRNTEAFF. DNA of the CDR3: TGTGCCAGCACCTACGACAGGAACACTGAAGCTTTCTTT.

The chain carries TRBV10-3 and TRBJ1-1; no reliable D call. The CDR3 contains 11 residues. V was cut by 3 bases and J by 11 bases, with 10 bases left in between. Germline V gene lookup returns CDR1 ENHRY and CDR2 SYGVKD. In nucleotides, the CDR3 is TGTGCCATCAGTGAAGGTCTCGGGGCTTTCTTT. This sequence encodes CAISEGLGAFF.

This chain uses TRBV5-1 with TRBJ1-3; no clear D gene. The V and J ends lost 4 bases and 3 bases respectively, with 11 bases between them. There are 14 residues in the CDR3. Germline V gene lookup returns CDR1 SGHRS and CDR2 YFSETQ. CDR3 protein: CASSAQPDGNTIYF. The CDR3 DNA follows: TGCGCCAGCAGCGCCCAACCAGATGGAAACACCATATATTTT.

This clone showed up just once. The V call is TRBV5-6, the J call TRBJ1-4; D possibly corresponds to TRBD1 (5 bases). The germline V gene encodes CDR1 SGHDT and CDR2 YYEEEE. V lost 3 bases to trimming and J lost 8 bases, with 14 bases between them. This CDR3 is built from 14 residues. The CDR3, as DNA: TGTGCCAGCAGCTCGGCAGGGTTAGGGGAAAAACTGTTTTTT. Its protein is CASSSAGLGEKLFF.

This chain links TRBV19 with TRBJ1-5; 8 positions match TRBD1. This CDR3 is 15 amino acids long. Germline V lookup: CDR1 LNHDA, CDR2 SQIVND (reference sequence). Trimming took 4 bases from V and 5 from J; bases not matched to a gene: 7. CDR3 DNA: TGTGCCAGTAGTACCGACCAGGGGGCGTATCAGCCCCAGCATTTT. The encoded protein is CASSTDQGAYQPQHF.

Comments on this clone: One end of the junction fails to match germline, which may point to a read error. The chain couples TRBV5-1 to TRBJ2-4, with 12 positions matching TRBD2. The CDR3 runs to 13 residues. CDR1 is SGHRS and CDR2 is YFSETQ in the germline V gene. CDR3 in amino acids: CASSLGLAGDWDF. CDR3 in DNA: TGCGCCAGCAGCTTGGGACTAGCGGGAGATTGGGACTTC.

The V and J genes are TRBV6-2 or TRBV6-3 and TRBJ2-7, with D perhaps TRBD2 (6 bases). Per germline, CDR1 MNHEY and CDR2 SVGEGT. The CDR3 contains 14 residues. The V end was cut by 5 bases, the J end by 2 bases, with 13 bases between. Here the CDR3 reads CASSPPSETYEQYF. In nucleotides, the CDR3 is TGTGCCAGCAGTCCGCCTAGCGAGACCTACGAGCAGTACTTC.

The rearrangement uses TRBV2 and TRBJ1-5, with D tentatively TRBD1 (6 bases). V was trimmed by 4 bases and J by 4 bases, leaving 11 bases between them. CDR1 and CDR2 from the germline V gene are SNHLY and FYNNEI. This CDR3 spans 14 amino acids. CDR3 amino acids: CASSGDTGNQPQHF. CDR3 coding DNA: TGTGCCAGCAGTGGCGACACAGGGAATCAGCCCCAGCATTTT. The full variable domain, completed using reference TRBV2 and TRBJ1-5, is EPEVTQTPSHQVTQMGQEVILRCVPISNHLYFYWYRQILGQKVEFLVSFYNNEISEKSEIFDDQFSVERPDGSNFTLKIRSTKLEDSAMYFCASSGDTGNQPQHFGDGTRLSIL.

The rearrangement uses TRBV30 and TRBJ2-7; TRBD2 agrees at 8 bases. Germline lookup yields CDR1 GTSNPN and CDR2 SVGIG (reference sequence). The CDR3 is 13 residues long. The J segment lost 1 base and the V segment lost 2 bases, leaving 1 base of the junction unmatched. The CDR3 protein is CAWSRGGSYEQYF. CDR3 nucleotides: TGTGCCTGGAGTCGGGGGGGTTCCTACGAGCAGTACTTC. Full variable domain (rest looked up from reference TRBV30 and TRBJ2-7): SQTIHQWPATLVQPVGSPLSLECTVEGTSNPNLYWYRQAAGRGLQLLFYSVGIGQISSEVPQNLSASRPQDRQFILSSKKLLLSDSGFYLCAWSRGGSYEQYFGPGTRLTVT.

J is TRBJ2-7 and V is TRBV6-5, with 10 bases identical to TRBD2. Looked up from germline, CDR1 is MNHEY and CDR2 is SVGAGI. This CDR3 contains 16 residues. The V segment lost 0 bases and the J segment 5 bases; nucleotides outside the gene matches: 7. CDR3 residues: CASSYSNLAGVNEQYF. CDR3 in DNA: TGTGCCAGCAGTTACTCGAATCTAGCGGGAGTAAACGAGCAGTACTTC.

The CDR3 loop is CASSMGLAYYEQYF. The CDR3 coding sequence is TGTGCCAGTAGTATGGGACTAGCCTACTACGAGCAGTACTTC. This chain joins TRBV19 and TRBJ2-7; TRBD2 matches at 9 bases. In germline, CDR1 is LNHDA, CDR2 SQIVND (reference sequence). The V and J ends lost 3 bases and 3 bases, in that order; junction bases with no gene match: 3. The CDR3 is 14 amino acids. Full variable domain (rest looked up from reference TRBV19 and TRBJ2-7): DGGITQSPKYLFRKEGQNVTLSCEQNLNHDAMYWYRQDPGQGLRLIYYSQIVNDFQKGDIAEGYSVSREKKESFPLTVTSAQKNPTAFYLCASSMGLAYYEQYFGPGTRLTVT.

The rearrangement joins TRBV6-2 or TRBV6-3 to TRBJ2-4, with D possibly TRBD1 on 6 matching bases. The germline CDR1 and CDR2 sequences are MNHEY and SVGEGT. This CDR3 spans 16 amino acids. Between the trimmed V and J ends, which lost 0 bases and 5 bases, there was a span of 14 bases. The CDR3 DNA is TGTGCCAGCAGTTACTCGTGGGGGCCGTACCAAAACATTCAGTACTTC. This gives the protein CASSYSWGPYQNIQYF.

V is TRBV28 and J is TRBJ2-7, with 9 positions matching TRBD2. The J segment lost 3 bases and the V segment lost 4 bases, leaving 1 base of the junction unmatched. Germline V gene data show CDR1 as MDHEN and CDR2 as SYDVKM. The CDR3 is 13 residues long. The CDR3: CASSSSGDYEQYF. CDR3 sequence (DNA): TGTGCCAGCAGTTCTAGCGGGGACTACGAGCAGTACTTC.

The CDR3 loop is CASSPPGLAGGTDTQYF. CDR3 DNA sequence: TGTGCCAGCAGCCCCCCGGGACTAGCGGGGGGTACAGATACGCAGTATTTT. The gene calls are TRBV7-2 and TRBJ2-3, with TRBD2 matching over 15 bases. Germline V CDR1 and CDR2: SGHTA, FQGNSA. V lost 5 bases and J lost 3; bases outside the gene matches: 6. The CDR3 totals 17 residues.

The chain joins TRBV19 to TRBJ2-7, with 10 bases matching TRBD1. Unmatched junction bases numbered 7, after V lost 5 bases and J lost 6 bases. The CDR3 is 14 amino acids. Germline values: CDR1 LNHDA, CDR2 SQIVND (reference sequence). The DNA of the CDR3 is TGTGCCAGTAGTTTTGACAGGGGGCCCGGCGAGCAGTACTTC. It is translated as CASSFDRGPGEQYF.

This clone was counted once. The chain couples TRBV29-1 to TRBJ1-1; the D gene is possibly TRBD1 (5 bases). The CDR3 loop spans 14 amino acids. Trimming removed 1 base from V and 0 bases from J, with 9 bases in between. CDR1 is SQVTM and CDR2 is ANQGSEA in the germline V gene. CDR3 DNA sequence: TGCAGCGTTGAAGCTGACAGCCTGAACACTGAAGCTTTCTTT. Amino acid sequence: CSVEADSLNTEAFF.

Written as DNA, the CDR3 is TGTGCCAGCAGCTTACTAGCGACCGGGGAGCTGTTTTTT. As protein: CASSLLATGELFF. This chain joins TRBV7-3 and TRBJ2-2, with D possibly TRBD2 on 6 matching bases. Trimming stripped 2 bases from V and 5 bases from J, with 6 bases between. This CDR3 spans 13 amino acids. CDR1 and CDR2 (germline): SGHTA, FQGTGA.

The genes are TRBV11-2 and TRBJ1-3; a weak D match, TRBD1 (6 bases). V gave up 2 bases and J gave up 1 base, with 9 bases separating them. The CDR3 has 15 amino acids. From germline, CDR1 is SGHAT and CDR2 FQNNGV. The CDR3 sequence is CASSLQGLSGNTIYF. The CDR3 DNA is TGTGCCAGCAGCTTACAGGGGTTGTCTGGAAACACCATATATTTT.

The chain recombines TRBV24-1 with TRBJ2-3, with 10 nucleotides matching TRBD2. V trimming: 3 bases; J trimming: 4 bases; junction bases outside the gene matches: 3. The V gene's germline CDR1 is KGHDR and CDR2 SFDVKD. The CDR3 sequence is 15 residues long. The CDR3 spells CATSDERGGSDTQYF. Written as DNA, the CDR3 is TGTGCCACCAGTGATGAGCGGGGGGGGTCAGATACGCAGTATTTT.

The gene calls are TRBV27 and TRBJ2-3, with D perhaps matching TRBD1 (5 bases). The CDR3 extends over 14 amino acids. V gave up 6 bases and J gave up 2 bases, with 12 bases separating them. Germline CDR1 is MNHEY and CDR2 is SMNVEV (reference sequence). The CDR3 region is CASRPTAYTDTQYF. In DNA form, the CDR3 reads TGTGCCAGCAGACCGACAGCCTACACAGATACGCAGTATTTT.

This clone was counted only a few times. The V and J genes are TRBV7-2 and TRBJ1-3; 9 nucleotides match TRBD1. Germline values: CDR1 SGHTA, CDR2 FQGNSA. This CDR3 has 14 amino acids. V shed 4 bases and J 4 bases; nucleotides not matched to a gene: 2. CDR3 DNA sequence: TGTGCCAGCAGCTCCGGACAGGGGGGAAACACCATATATTTT. As protein: CASSSGQGGNTIYF.

DNA of the CDR3: TGTGCCAGCAGTGACCGTCGGACAGGGGGTGTCGGGGAGCTGTTTTTT. It codes for CASSDRRTGGVGELFF. The chain employs TRBV7-2 and TRBJ2-2, with 10 bases fitting TRBD1. Germline CDR1 is SGHTA and CDR2 is FQGNSA. The trim removed 6 bases at V and 7 bases at J, leaving 11 bases unmatched. This CDR3 region has 16 residues.

The chain links TRBV4-1 to TRBJ2-2, with D tentatively TRBD2 (6 bases). The CDR3 spans 16 residues. Germline V gives CDR1 MGHRA, CDR2 YSYEKL. Trimming shortened V by 3 bases and J by 4 bases, and 15 bases separated the two germline ends. The CDR3, as DNA: TGCGCCAGCAGCCAGAGGTCCCTTAGCGGCACCGGGGAGCTGTTTTTT. It codes for CASSQRSLSGTGELFF.

The V and J genes are TRBV9 and TRBJ1-2, with 7 nucleotides matching TRBD1. V lost 4 bases, J lost 4 bases, and 7 bases stayed unmatched. Germline values: CDR1 SGDLS, CDR2 YYNGEE. CDR3 length: 14 amino acids. The CDR3 DNA follows: TGTGCCAGCAGCCCCCGACAGGGTGGCTATGGCTACACCTTC. Residues: CASSPRQGGYGYTF. The whole variable domain, filled in from reference TRBV9 and TRBJ1-2, reads DSGVTQTPKHLITATGQRVTLRCSPRSGDLSVYWYQQSLDQGLQFLIQYYNGEERAKGNILERFSAQQFPDLHSELNLSSLELGDSALYFCASSPRQGGYGYTFGSGTRLTVV.

The chain recombines TRBV4-2 with TRBJ2-1; 11 nucleotides match TRBD2. Germline V CDR1 and CDR2: LGHNA, YNFKEQ. This CDR3 contains 16 residues. After removal of 1 base from V and 3 bases from J, the junction contained 2 bases not matched to a gene. The CDR3 sequence: CASSQVGTSGYNEQFF. CDR3 DNA sequence: TGTGCCAGCAGCCAAGTCGGGACTAGCGGCTACAATGAGCAGTTCTTC.

V gene TRBV28 combines with J gene TRBJ1-2; TRBD1 matches at 7 bases. J was trimmed by 4 bases and V by 6 bases; bases with no gene match: 17. Per germline, CDR1 MDHEN and CDR2 SYDVKM. The CDR3 covers 17 residues. CDR3 protein: CASRSQIQGGEGYGYTF. The DNA of the CDR3 is TGTGCCAGCAGATCCCAAATCCAGGGGGGTGAAGGCTATGGCTACACCTTC.

This chain joins TRBV15 and TRBJ2-2; 8 bases are a match to TRBD2. The CDR3 has 17 residues. The trim removed 0 bases at V and 4 bases at J, leaving 7 bases unmatched. Looked up from germline, CDR1 is LNHNV and CDR2 is YYDKDF (reference sequence). The CDR3 DNA sequence: TGTGCCACCAGCAGAGATGTCAGCGGGGGTATCACCGGGGAGCTGTTTTTT. Amino acids: CATSRDVSGGITGELFF.